A selection of T cell receptor beta chains follows, all from one sample in a study of T-cell reconstitution after alpha-beta-depleted transplantation in children. MiXCR, applied by TCRdb to the PCR reads, yields one record per CDR3 protein. The table shows about 91,000 distinct CDR3 sequences, with 6.5% to 8.5% occurring only once. This specimen was PBMCs from the stem cell graft donor, taken from the stem cell graft. These receptors came from a human donor who donated a stem cell graft to a child with congenital amegakaryocytic thrombocytopenia. CDR3s include the opening cysteine and the closing phenylalanine or tryptophan. The D gene is left open where the match is weak. Not all rows give a size; the values are once, few, many and, for expanded clones, a class.

cdr3_nt,cdr3_aa,clone_size,j_call,v_call,cdr3_length,d_call
TGTGCCATCAGTGAGTCGATTGGGGGGCGCGAGCAGTACTTC,CAISESIGGREQYF,many,TRBJ2-7,TRBV10-3,14,NA
TGTGCCAGCAGTTCCCAGACAGGAGAAGCTTTCTTT,CASSSQTGEAFF,many,TRBJ1-1,TRBV6-5,12,NA
TGCAGCGTTGGGGCTGGGGGCAACTCGGGCGGGGAGCTGTTTTTT,CSVGAGGNSGGELFF,many,TRBJ2-2,TRBV29-1,15,NA
TGCAGCGTTGGCCGGGAGGGCAATGAGCAGTTCTTC,CSVGREGNEQFF,many,TRBJ2-1,TRBV29-1,12,TRBD2
TGTGCCAGCAGTTTATCAGCGCGGGAGCGGGCAGATACGCAGTATTTT,CASSLSARERADTQYF,many,TRBJ2-3,TRBV12-3/TRBV12-4,16,TRBD2
TGTGCCAGCAGTTTATCTGGTGGGGGTGAGCAGTTCTTC,CASSLSGGGEQFF,many,TRBJ2-1,TRBV12-3/TRBV12-4,13,NA
TGTGCCAGCGGAAAGACTAGCGATGGAAACAATGAGCAGTTCTTC,CASGKTSDGNNEQFF,many,TRBJ2-1,TRBV12-3/TRBV12-4,15,TRBD2
TGCGCCAGCAGCTTGGACCCGGGACAGGGCTATCAGCCCCAGCATTTT,CASSLDPGQGYQPQHF,many,TRBJ1-5,TRBV5-1,16,TRBD1
TGCAGTGTATGTTGCAGGGCGGGCAATCAGCCCCAGCATTTT,CSVCCRAGNQPQHF,many,TRBJ1-5,TRBV20-1,14,NA
TGCGCCAGCAGCTTTCGACAGGGGAAGAACACTGAAGCTTTCTTT,CASSFRQGKNTEAFF,once,TRBJ1-1,TRBV5-1,15,TRBD1
TGTGCCAGCAGCGATACGGGACAGGATTACGAGCAGTACTTC,CASSDTGQDYEQYF,many,TRBJ2-7,TRBV3-1,14,TRBD1
TGTGCCAGCTCAGCGGTCACAGATACGCAGTATTTT,CASSAVTDTQYF,many,TRBJ2-3,TRBV7-8,12,NA
TGTGCCAGCAGCCGTGGGACAGGACAGACAAATTCACCCCTCCACTTT,CASSRGTGQTNSPLHF,many,TRBJ1-6,TRBV4-2,16,TRBD1
TGCAGTGCTAGAGATTCAGGGGGCGAGGGCAATCAGCCCCAGCATTTT,CSARDSGGEGNQPQHF,NA,TRBJ1-5,TRBV20-1,16,TRBD1
TGCAGTGCTTATGAGGGGCGGAGACCTGAAGCTTTCTTT,CSAYEGRRPEAFF,many,TRBJ1-1,TRBV20-1,13,NA
TGCGCCAGCAGCCCCTCCGGGACAAGAGGCTATGGCTACACCTTC,CASSPSGTRGYGYTF,many,TRBJ1-2,TRBV4-1,15,NA
TGTGCCATCAGTATTGGGACAGGGGCTATATCACCCCTCCACTTT,CAISIGTGAISPLHF,many,TRBJ1-6,TRBV10-3,15,TRBD1
TGTGCCAGCAGTTACTCGGGACAGGTCAACACCGGGGAGCTGTTTTTT,CASSYSGQVNTGELFF,many,TRBJ2-2,TRBV6-5,16,TRBD1
TGCAGCGTTGGGAATAGGGGAGGAACGTCCTACAATGAGCAGTTCTTC,CSVGNRGGTSYNEQFF,many,TRBJ2-1,TRBV29-1,16,NA
TGTGCCAGCAGCGCCCACCCCGGGACTAGCGGTATTTACGAGCAGTACTTC,CASSAHPGTSGIYEQYF,many,TRBJ2-7,TRBV11-2,17,TRBD2
TGCAGTGCCTCGGGACAGAACTCCTACGAGCAGTACTTC,CSASGQNSYEQYF,many,TRBJ2-7,TRBV20-1,13,TRBD1
TGCAGTGCTGAGCTTAGCGAGGAGACCCAGTACTTC,CSAELSEETQYF,many,TRBJ2-5,TRBV20-1,12,NA
TGTGCCATCAGTGAGTCGGGCCCCCTTTCCAGGGCCAACACTGAAGCTTTCTTT,CAISESGPLSRANTEAFF,once,TRBJ1-1,TRBV10-3,18,NA
TGTGCCAGCAGTGGGGACAGGGAAATTGGGTCCTATAATTCACCCCTCCACTTT,CASSGDREIGSYNSPLHF,many,TRBJ1-6,TRBV25-1,18,TRBD1
TGCGCCAGCAGCTTGGCGACTATCCTAGGGAATGAGCAGTTCTTC,CASSLATILGNEQFF,many,TRBJ2-1,TRBV5-1,15,NA
TGCGCCAGCAGCCAAGACCTAGCGTACACCGGGGAGCTGTTTTTT,CASSQDLAYTGELFF,many,TRBJ2-2,TRBV4-1,15,NA
TGTGCCAGCAGACCCAGGGACGATTCCGAGCAGTACTTC,CASRPRDDSEQYF,many,TRBJ2-7,TRBV2,13,NA
TGTGCCTGGAGTGATACAGGCCTGAACACTGAAGCTTTCTTT,CAWSDTGLNTEAFF,NA,TRBJ1-1,TRBV30,14,NA
TGCAGTGCTTCGGGCGGGAGGGAGGCGACAGATACGCAGTATTTT,CSASGGREATDTQYF,many,TRBJ2-3,TRBV20-1,15,TRBD2
TGCAGTGCTAGGAGGGGTACGAACACTGAAGCTTTCTTT,CSARRGTNTEAFF,many,TRBJ1-1,TRBV20-1,13,NA
TGCAGTGCAGTGGGGGGCGCAGGGCCAAGGGGCGAGCAGTACTTC,CSAVGGAGPRGEQYF,many,TRBJ2-7,TRBV20-1,15,NA
TGCGCCAGCAGCTTGGCCGGGACAGGGGGCGCAAATTTGAACGAGCAGTACTTC,CASSLAGTGGANLNEQYF,many,TRBJ2-7,TRBV5-1,18,TRBD1
TGCAGTGCTAGATTGAGACTCCCGACCTCTGAGCAGTACTTC,CSARLRLPTSEQYF,many,TRBJ2-7,TRBV20-1,14,NA
TGTGCCAGCAGTTACGAACTGGACAGGGCTTACTCTGGGGCCAACGTCCTGACTTTC,CASSYELDRAYSGANVLTF,many,TRBJ2-6,TRBV6-2/TRBV6-3,19,TRBD1
TGTGCCAGCAGTACCCAGCAAGATACGCAGTATTTT,CASSTQQDTQYF,NA,TRBJ2-3,TRBV6-6,12,NA
TGTGCCAGCAGGCCGGCCAGGGTGTTGGTGACCGGGGAGCTGTTTTTT,CASRPARVLVTGELFF,NA,TRBJ2-2,TRBV2,16,NA
TGTGCCACCAGCAGAGACGACGGCAACTATGGCTACACCTTC,CATSRDDGNYGYTF,many,TRBJ1-2,TRBV15,14,NA
TGTGCCAGCAGCCAGTGGCGGCCAGGGGACGGAAACACCATATATTTC,CASSQWRPGDGNTIYF,NA,TRBJ1-3,TRBV3-1,16,NA
TGTGCCAGCAGCTCCCGGGACAGGAACACTGAAGCTTTCTTT,CASSSRDRNTEAFF,many,TRBJ1-1,TRBV3-1,14,TRBD1
TGTGCCAGCAACGATGGGGGAAGGGCCTACAATGAGCAGTTCTTC,CASNDGGRAYNEQFF,many,TRBJ2-1,TRBV5-4,15,NA